Sequencing of this T cell receptor beta chain was carried out in a study of identical twins. Germline CDR1 is SGHDT and CDR2 is YYEEEE. The CDR3 covers 14 residues. J was trimmed by 0 bases and V by 4 bases; bases with no gene match: 4. Each CDR3 protein is one row after TCRdb ran MiXCR on the 5' RACE reads. The data contain roughly 1,500,000 distinct CDR3 sequences, around 29% of them singletons. The chain links TRBV5-6 to TRBJ2-7, with TRBD1 identical over 7 bases. The sequencing sample was made of cord blood. The TCR comes from a newborn girl in good health. CDR3 in DNA: TGTGCCAGCAGCCCTGGACAGGACTCCTACGAGCAGTACTTC. It translates to CASSPGQDSYEQYF.